The 32 T cell receptor beta chains below come from one sample, sequenced in a study of prognosis after radiotherapy for stage I lung cancer. Two rounds of multiplex PCR amplified TCR beta CDR3 from genomic DNA. It was primers specific to each TRBV and TRBJ gene that first-round PCR used. Each CDR3 protein is one row after TCRdb ran MiXCR on the multiplex PCR reads. This sample carries tens of thousands of distinct CDR3 sequences, around half of them seen once, and the ten largest clones take approximately 16%. The specimen comprised PBMCs, sampled before or after stereotactic body radiation therapy (not recorded which). The receptors were gathered from a donor over 45 with non-small cell lung cancer.

This clonotype is judged medium-sized (0.01 to 0.1%). J is TRBJ1-2 and V is TRBV7-2; 7 bases align to TRBD1. This CDR3 contains 15 residues. V gave up 1 base and J gave up 3 bases; unmatched junction bases: 5. In germline, CDR1 is SGHTA, CDR2 FQGNSA. CDR3 DNA: TGTGCCAGCAGCTTAGGGGACAGTGTTCACTATGGCTACACCTTC. Protein product: CASSLGDSVHYGYTF.

This clonotype has at least ten counts. This chain links TRBV6-4 with TRBJ2-3; D may be TRBD2 (5 bases). Germline-derived CDR1 and CDR2 are MRHNA and SNTAGT. The length of the CDR3 is 15 residues. Trimming took off 5 bases at V and 2 bases at J, with 14 bases between the two ends. As DNA, the CDR3 is TGTGCCAGCAGTTTAAAGGGAGAACCCACAGATACGCAGTATTTT. This sequence encodes CASSLKGEPTDTQYF.

In its sample, this clonotype was seen many times. V gene TRBV20-1 combines with J gene TRBJ2-2; D unresolved. Germline CDR1 reads DFQATT; CDR2 reads SNEGSKA (reference sequence). The ends were cut back, 5 bases at V and 1 base at J, with 8 bases in the middle. This CDR3 contains 13 residues. The CDR3 nucleotides are TGCAGTGCTTCAACCGGGAACACCGGGGAGCTGTTTTTT. It is translated as CSASTGNTGELFF.

This chain uses TRBV13 with TRBJ2-7; D might be TRBD1 or TRBD2, each matching 6 bases. V lost 10 bases to trimming and J lost 1 base, with 17 bases between them. The germline CDR1 and CDR2 sequences are PRHDT and FYEKMQ (reference sequence). This CDR3 is built from 14 residues. The CDR3 sequence: CANRVVGLSYEQYF. The CDR3 nucleotides are TGTGCCAACAGGGTGGTCGGACTATCCTACGAGCAGTACTTC.

As concerns this clonotype: A far larger clone differs by one base, so this is likely a read error. The gene calls are TRBV6-9 and TRBJ1-4, with D maybe TRBD1 (6 bases). The CDR3 extends over 13 amino acids. CDR1 is MNHGY and CDR2 is SVAAGI in the germline V gene. The CDR3 DNA follows: TGTGCCAGCAGTTACTCGAAAGGGGGAAAAATGTTTTTT. Amino acids: CASSYSKGGKMFF.

The chain combines TRBV7-2 with TRBJ1-1, with D possibly TRBD1 on 5 matching bases. Trimming cost V 7 bases and J 11 bases, with 23 bases left between them. The CDR3 is made up of 14 amino acids. Germline V gene data show CDR1 as SGHTA and CDR2 as FQGNSA. The CDR3 here is CASTGTPLMGEAFF. CDR3 nucleotide sequence: TGTGCCAGCACCGGGACCCCCCTAATGGGAGAGGCTTTCTTT.

Concerning this clonotype: A much larger clone is a single base away; this may be a read error. V is TRBV6-5 and J is TRBJ1-2, with a tentative D call TRBD1 (5 bases). This CDR3 spans 18 amino acids. In germline, CDR1 is MNHEY, CDR2 SVGAGI. The V gene lost 0 bases and the J gene lost 8 bases, with 25 bases spanning the gap. CDR3 sequence (DNA): TGTGCCAGCAGTTACTCGAGTCCAGGGAGCAGCCAGGGTGGGGGCTACACCTTC. Protein sequence: CASSYSSPGSSQGGGYTF.

This clonotype occurred many times. The chain uses TRBV6-1 and TRBJ2-5, with D unclear. V was clipped by 11 bases and J by 5 bases, with 21 bases between them. CDR3 size: 14 residues. CDR1 MNHNS and CDR2 SASEGT come from the germline V gene. CDR3 amino acids: CAAGWGWASETQYF. In DNA, the CDR3 is TGTGCCGCAGGATGGGGTTGGGCGTCGGAGACCCAGTACTTC.

As regards this clonotype: The junction differs from germline at one of its ends, possibly a read error. The chain links TRBV12-5 to TRBJ1-1; D is ambiguous. CDR3 length: 11 amino acids. Germline-derived CDR1 and CDR2 are LGHNT and FRNRAP. CDR3 protein: CSSGLDQEAFF. The CDR3 DNA reads as TGTTCTAGTGGTTTGGACCAAGAAGCTTTCTTT.

This chain uses TRBV6-1 with TRBJ2-2, with D unresolved. The V gene lost 4 bases and the J gene lost 11 bases, with 20 bases spanning the gap. Germline CDR1 MNHNS, CDR2 SASEGT. The CDR3 is made up of 15 amino acids. The CDR3 is CASSVVSANTVELFF. The CDR3 DNA reads TGTGCCAGCAGTGTTGTCAGTGCGAACACCGTTGAGCTGTTTTTT.

At least ten counts were recorded for this clonotype. The chain employs TRBV20-1 and TRBJ2-7, with D possibly matching TRBD2 (5 bases). This CDR3 is 13 amino acids long. V gave up 6 bases and J gave up 2 bases, with 14 bases separating them. From germline, CDR1 is DFQATT and CDR2 SNEGSKA (reference sequence). CDR3 bases: TGCAGTGCCAGTACTGGCGGGCCCTACGAGCAGTACTTC. This sequence encodes CSASTGGPYEQYF.

This clonotype was picked up one time. V and J are TRBV6-2 or TRBV6-3 and TRBJ2-3, with TRBD2 matching 11 bases. This CDR3 is built from 14 residues. The germline V gene has CDR1 MNHEY and CDR2 SVGEGT. V shed 7 bases and J 4 bases; nucleotides not matched to a gene: 4. CDR3 in amino acids: CASKPSGRSDTQYF. The CDR3 region has the DNA TGTGCCAGCAAGCCTAGCGGGAGGTCAGATACGCAGTATTTT.

This clonotype was seen many times. The rearrangement links TRBV15 to TRBJ1-4; a weak D match, TRBD1 (6 bases). CDR1 LNHNV and CDR2 YYDKDF come from the germline V gene (reference sequence). This CDR3 region has 16 residues. Trimming took off 0 bases at V and 4 bases at J, with 12 bases between the two ends. CDR3 sequence reads: CATSRDRGGGNEKLFF. The CDR3 DNA reads as TGTGCCACCAGCAGAGATCGAGGAGGGGGTAATGAAAAACTGTTTTTT.

Turning to this clonotype: This likely stems from a read error, as it lies one base from a far larger clone. This rearrangement joins TRBV6-1 to TRBJ2-1; D gene unclear. Germline lookup yields CDR1 MNHNS and CDR2 SASEGT. V lost 5 bases and J 7 bases, leaving 18 bases between the germline ends. The CDR3 has 15 residues. The CDR3 sequence is CASSLAVGIQNEQFF. The CDR3 DNA is TGTGCCAGCAGTTTGGCAGTAGGGATCCAAAATGAGCAGTTCTTC.

The sample holds many counts of this clonotype. CDR3: CASTQRGDSTEAFF. CDR3 bases: TGTGCCAGCACCCAACGAGGGGACAGCACTGAAGCTTTCTTT. The chain employs TRBV7-2 and TRBJ1-1; 7 bases fit TRBD1. Germline V CDR1 and CDR2: SGHTA, FQGNSA. CDR3 length: 14 amino acids. The trim removed 7 bases at V and 4 bases at J, leaving 9 bases unmatched.

This clonotype was recorded many times. This sequence joins TRBV10-3 and TRBJ2-3; D uncertain. The CDR3 sequence is 14 residues long. Germline V gene data show CDR1 as ENHRY and CDR2 as SYGVKD. V gave up 4 bases and J gave up 1 base, with 9 bases separating them. Here the CDR3 DNA reads TGTGCCATCAGTGGAGTAGGCGGCACAGATACGCAGTATTTT. This encodes CAISGVGGTDTQYF.

Ten or more counts support this clonotype. V and J are TRBV15 and TRBJ1-2; D not resolved. There are 12 residues in the CDR3. Germline CDR1 is LNHNV and CDR2 is YYDKDF (reference sequence). Trimming stripped 0 bases from V and 7 bases from J, with 6 bases between. CDR3 coding DNA: TGTGCCACCAGCAGAGATCAGGCTGGCTACACCTTC. This gives the protein CATSRDQAGYTF.

This clonotype was counted once. The chain carries TRBV7-9 and TRBJ2-1; TRBD2 might be the D (5 bases). V was cut by 3 bases and J by 10 bases, with 22 bases left in between. The germline V gene encodes CDR1 SEHNR and CDR2 FQNEAQ (reference sequence). This CDR3 comprises 16 residues. CDR3 amino acids: CASSLSLDSESFEQFF. CDR3 DNA: TGTGCCAGCAGCTTGTCACTGGACTCAGAGTCCTTCGAGCAGTTCTTC. Combining the CDR3 with reference TRBV7-9 and TRBJ2-1 gives the whole variable domain DTGVSQNPRHKITKRGQNVTFRCDPISEHNRLYWYRQTLGQGPEFLTYFQNEAQLEKSRLLSDRFSAERPKGSFSTLEIQRTEQGDSAMYLCASSLSLDSESFEQFFGPGTRLTVL.

This clonotype has just a few counts. J is TRBJ1-1 and V is TRBV27; D is perhaps TRBD1 (6 bases). The V and J ends lost 0 bases and 2 bases respectively, with 16 bases between them. Germline V lookup: CDR1 MNHEY, CDR2 SMNVEV (reference sequence). The CDR3 extends over 17 amino acids. CDR3 sequence reads: CASSLSTHRDRNTEAFF. CDR3 nucleotides: TGTGCCAGCAGTTTATCCACACACAGGGACCGAAACACTGAAGCTTTCTTT.

Concerning this clonotype: This likely reflects a read error, since a far larger clone is one base away. The chain recombines TRBV12-3 or TRBV12-4 with TRBJ2-4; 13 bases match TRBD2. CDR3 size: 15 residues. In nucleotides, the CDR3 is TGTGCCAGCAGCCCGACCGGACTAGCGGGAGCTCGGTCGTTCTTC. Amino acids: CASSPTGLAGARSFF.

This clonotype was observed many times. The J gene is TRBJ1-5, the V gene TRBV5-6, with a weak D call TRBD1 (5 bases). Trimming removed 1 base at V and 6 bases at J, with 11 bases between. This CDR3 spans 14 amino acids. Germline lookup yields CDR1 SGHDT and CDR2 YYEEEE. The chain's CDR3 is CASSLKGRGQPQHF. CDR3 in DNA: TGTGCCAGCAGCTTGAAAGGTAGGGGTCAGCCCCAGCATTTT.

This clonotype was counted many times. The genes are TRBV2 and TRBJ1-1; D call uncertain. The V end was cut by 6 bases, the J end by 3 bases, with 11 bases between. The germline gives CDR1 SNHLY, CDR2 FYNNEI. The CDR3 contains 13 residues. CDR3 in amino acids: CASRRALYTEAFF. The CDR3 nucleotides read TGTGCCAGCAGAAGGGCCCTTTACACTGAAGCTTTCTTT.

This clonotype was counted ten times or more. This chain links TRBV12-3 or TRBV12-4 with TRBJ1-3; D gene uncertain. V dropped 5 bases and J dropped 6 bases, with 5 bases sitting between them. The CDR3 consists of 11 residues. DNA of the CDR3: TGTGCCAGCAGTAATCAAAACACCATATATTTT. It codes for CASSNQNTIYF.

This clonotype was observed many times. The chain carries TRBV10-3 and TRBJ1-1; 8 nucleotides line up with TRBD1. Germline CDR1 reads ENHRY; CDR2 reads SYGVKD. The CDR3 loop spans 12 amino acids. V lost 10 bases and J lost 3; bases outside the gene matches: 4. The CDR3: CATRDRYTEAFF. The CDR3 coding sequence is TGTGCCACACGGGACAGGTACACTGAAGCTTTCTTT.

The table lists this clonotype with many counts. This chain links TRBV5-8 with TRBJ2-3, with a tentative D call TRBD2 (6 bases). The CDR3 totals 18 residues. Germline V gene sequence: CDR1 SGHTS, CDR2 YDEGEE. The V gene lost 3 bases and the J gene lost 0 bases, with 20 bases spanning the gap. CDR3 DNA sequence: TGTGCCAGCAGCTCCCCCCGGGGGAGTACCTCTAGCACAGATACGCAGTATTTT. It is translated as CASSSPRGSTSSTDTQYF.

There are many counts of this clonotype. The rearrangement joins TRBV7-6 to TRBJ1-1; TRBD1 might be the D (5 bases). Germline V gene lookup returns CDR1 SGHVS and CDR2 FNYEAQ. Between the trimmed V and J ends, which lost 3 bases and 3 bases, there was a span of 11 bases. The CDR3 length is 14 residues. The CDR3 coding sequence is TGTGCCAGCAGCTTGCAGGGTGGGGACACTGAAGCTTTCTTT. Its translation: CASSLQGGDTEAFF.

A remark on this clonotype: This may stem from a read error, because a much larger clone lies one nucleotide away. The genes are TRBV7-3 and TRBJ2-5; no firm D call. The germline V and J ends were trimmed by 7 bases and 2 bases, with 17 bases remaining between them. The CDR3 is made up of 15 amino acids. CDR1 is SGHTA, CDR2 FQGTGA, per germline. As DNA, the CDR3 is TGTGCCAGCATCCCCCAAGGTCGAGGACAAGAGACCCAGTACTTC. It translates to CASIPQGRGQETQYF.

The chain has TRBV27 and TRBJ2-7, with 11 nucleotides matching TRBD1. The CDR3 is 14 residues long. The V and J ends lost 4 bases and 4 bases, in that order; junction bases with no gene match: 3. Germline V gene data show CDR1 as MNHEY and CDR2 as SMNVEV (reference sequence). The CDR3 reads CASSWTGGLYEQYF. DNA for the CDR3: TGTGCCAGCAGTTGGACAGGGGGCCTTTACGAGCAGTACTTC.

This chain connects TRBV2 to TRBJ2-1; D call uncertain. From germline, CDR1 is SNHLY and CDR2 FYNNEI. Trimming removed 5 bases at V and 4 bases at J, with 18 bases between. The CDR3 has 16 amino acids. The CDR3 region is CASSPACAVGYNEQFF. Written as DNA, the CDR3 is TGTGCCAGCAGTCCCGCCTGTGCGGTAGGTTACAATGAGCAGTTCTTC.

About this clonotype itself: Just one base apart from a much larger clone, this may be a read error. The chain couples TRBV7-6 to TRBJ1-1; maybe TRBD1 (5 bases). V was pared by 2 bases and J by 1 base, with 17 bases between. In germline, CDR1 is SGHVS, CDR2 FNYEAQ. The CDR3 extends over 17 amino acids. CDR3 residues: CASSLRGTWAGNTEAFF. The CDR3 bases are TGTGCCAGCAGCTTAAGGGGTACATGGGCGGGGAACACTGAAGCTTTCTTT. The variable domain in full, with the rest retrieved from reference TRBV7-6 and TRBJ1-1, is GAGVSQSPRYKVTKRGQDVALRCDPISGHVSLYWYRQALGQGPEFLTYFNYEAQQDKSGLPNDRFSAERPEGSISTLTIQRTEQRDSAMYRCASSLRGTWAGNTEAFFGQGTRLTVV.

The chain has TRBV11-2 and TRBJ2-7; TRBD1 or TRBD2 may be the D gene (5 bases each). There are 15 residues in the CDR3. The V end was cut by 5 bases, the J end by 7 bases, with 21 bases between. CDR1 is SGHAT, CDR2 FQNNGV, per germline. The CDR3 DNA reads as TGTGCCAGCAGCCCTGACGGTGTGAGGGGACGGGAGCAGTACTTC. Protein: CASSPDGVRGREQYF.

The V call is TRBV20-1, the J call TRBJ2-7; D is possibly TRBD1 (6 bases). Germline V gives CDR1 DFQATT, CDR2 SNEGSKA (reference sequence). With 3 bases removed from V and 5 bases from J, the gap between germline ends came to 17 bases. The CDR3 totals 14 residues. The CDR3, as DNA: TGCAGTGCTAGGGGGGACATTGGTATCGACGAGCAGTACTTC. It yields the protein CSARGDIGIDEQYF.